This TCR beta chain stems from a study of blood T cell repertoires in COVID-19. Overall study: Sites in the United States, Italy and Spain provided acute and convalescent COVID-19 samples. Sources were T cells, B-cell-depleted T cells, or PBMCs; the material itself was cDNA or gDNA.

Original data processing: How many nucleated cells were present was estimated from reference gene primer amplification. The repertoire was sequenced with immunoSEQ multiplex PCR; TCRdb's copy has only in-frame clones and lacks some. The V and J calls and clone size were taken over from that table, and D and trimming were inferred from the DNA. Of under 250,000 clones listed, 70% to 90% are singletons. The TCR comes from a man in his fifties or sixties who had recovered from COVID-19. Sequenced sample: peripheral blood.

CDR3 protein: CASSLNSLDRGADGYTF. The CDR3 DNA reads TGCGCCAGCAGCTTGAATTCGTTGGACAGGGGGGCCGATGGCTACACCTTC. The rearrangement links TRBV5-1 to TRBJ1-2, with 10 positions matching TRBD1. From germline, CDR1 is SGHRS and CDR2 YFSETQ. The CDR3 is made up of 17 amino acids. After removal of 1 base from V and 6 bases from J, the junction contained 12 bases not matched to a gene.